This is a list of T cell receptor beta chains from one sample in a study of shared clonotypes between healthy human individuals. This table comes from immunoSEQ multiplex PCR, and its TCRdb copy is limited to in-frame clones, with some not included. The table records about 1 million clones, about 76% of them present only once. The sample comprised memory CD4+ T cells sorted from blood. These receptors came from a man aged 18 to 30 in good health. Both conserved end residues are part of each CDR3. D genes are given only for firm matches. Rows may omit the clone size; those that give it use once, few, many or a size class.

>13|TRBV6-1|few|TRBJ1-2|-
TGTGCCAGCAGGACAGATTCTAACTATGGCTACACCTTC
CASRTDSNYGYTF
>14|TRBV7-2|-|TRBJ1-2|TRBD1
TGTGCCAGCATTAAGGACAGGGGGTTTGGTGGCTACACCTTC
CASIKDRGFGGYTF
>14|TRBV10-3|-|TRBJ1-6|-
TGTGCCATCAGTGTAGGACAGACCACTTCACCCCTCCACTTT
CAISVGQTTSPLHF
>15|TRBV15|-|TRBJ2-1|-
TGTGCCACCAGCAGAGCGTCGGGGGCCTACAATGAGCAGTTCTTC
CATSRASGAYNEQFF
>18|TRBV7-2|-|TRBJ1-3|TRBD1
TGTGCCAGCAGCTTAGGGGGCCGTCAGGGGGTCTCTGGAAACACCATATATTTT
CASSLGGRQGVSGNTIYF
>14|TRBV30|-|TRBJ2-5|TRBD2
TGTGCCTGGAGTGGTTCGAGCGGGGGGGAGACCCAGTACTTC
CAWSGSSGGETQYF
>15|TRBV6-1|-|TRBJ1-1|TRBD1
TGTGCCAGCAGTGGCAGGGGGACGGTGGGCACTGAAGCTTTCTTT
CASSGRGTVGTEAFF
>13|TRBV10-3|-|TRBJ2-7|-
TGTGCCATCAGTGCCGGGACCTCTCTCGAGCAGTACTTC
CAISAGTSLEQYF
>11|TRBV11-2|-|TRBJ2-1|-
TGTGCCAGCCGGAGCCTGTGGGAGCAGTTCTTC
CASRSLWEQFF
>14|TRBV27|-|TRBJ1-6|-
TGTGCCAGCAGTTCTTCAGGGATTTACTCACCCCTCCACTTT
CASSSSGIYSPLHF
>15|TRBV28|few|TRBJ1-1|-
TGTGCCAGCAGGACCAGACAGCGTATGAACACTGAAGCTTTCTTT
CASRTRQRMNTEAFF
>13|TRBV6-1|-|TRBJ2-3|-
TGTGCCAGCAGTGAAGCGTATTCAGATACGCAGTATTTT
CASSEAYSDTQYF
>16|TRBV7-2|once|TRBJ2-5|TRBD1
TGTGCCAGCAGCTTGGGCCGGACAGGGGGACAAGAGACCCAGTACTTC
CASSLGRTGGQETQYF
>15|TRBV25-1|-|TRBJ1-2|TRBD1
TGTGCCAGCAATGATCCGGGACAGGGCATCTATGGCTACACCTTC
CASNDPGQGIYGYTF
>16|TRBV4-1|-|TRBJ2-3|-
TGCGCCAGCAGCCAAGTCGATATGATTTACACAGATACGCAGTATTTT
CASSQVDMIYTDTQYF
>17|TRBV5-8|-|TRBJ2-5|TRBD1
TGTGCCAGCAGCTTGGGGGCCGGGACAGGGGCTCAAGAGACCCAGTACTTC
CASSLGAGTGAQETQYF
>15|TRBV19|-|TRBJ1-6|-
TGTGCCAGTAGTGTCGGGGACGCAAATAATTCACCCCTCCACTTT
CASSVGDANNSPLHF
>14|TRBV7-8|-|TRBJ2-7|-
TGTGCCAGCAGCCGAACTACCACCACAGGGTTACAGTACTTC
CASSRTTTTGLQYF
>15|TRBV4-1|-|TRBJ1-4|-
TGCGCCAGCAGCCAAGGGGCCTTCAAGAATGAAAAACTGTTTTTT
CASSQGAFKNEKLFF
>12|TRBV4-1|once|TRBJ1-2|-
TGCGCCAGCAGCCAACCTAGCTATGGCTACACCTTC
CASSQPSYGYTF
>16|TRBV28|-|TRBJ1-5|-
TGTGCCAGCAGTTTATTTACTGTACGACATCATCAGCCCCAGCATTTT
CASSLFTVRHHQPQHF
>15|TRBV19|few|TRBJ2-1|-
TGTGCCAGTAGTGACACCGGACAGAGAGGAAATGAGCAGTTCTTC
CASSDTGQRGNEQFF
>14|TRBV2|-|TRBJ2-5|-
TGTGCCAGCAGTGAGGGCGGGGTGCCAGAGACCCAGTACTTC
CASSEGGVPETQYF
>15|TRBV9|-|TRBJ2-6|TRBD1
TGTGCCAGCAGACAGGGGGGTACTGGGGCCAACGTCCTGACTTTC
CASRQGGTGANVLTF
>13|TRBV10-3|-|TRBJ1-1|-
TGTGCCATCAGGGGGGGCCCGAACACTGAAGCTTTCTTT
CAIRGGPNTEAFF
>14|TRBV30|once|TRBJ2-7|TRBD2
TGTGCCTGGAGTGTACGGGGGGTATCCTACGAGCAGTACTTC
CAWSVRGVSYEQYF
>19|TRBV30|-|TRBJ2-5|TRBD2
TGTGCCTGGAGTGTTGGGGTACTAGCGGGGAGGATCCGCCAAGAGACCCAGTACTTC
CAWSVGVLAGRIRQETQYF
>13|TRBV7-2|-|TRBJ2-3|-
TGTGCCAGCAGCTTAGCGCATGCAGATACGCAGTATTTT
CASSLAHADTQYF